The 29 T cell receptor beta chains below were found in one sample sequenced in a study of monozygotic twins with inflammatory bowel disease. No DNA is given; TCRdb re-called the 5' RACE reads and lists each CDR3 protein once. The sample has 85,000 to 110,000 distinct CDR3 sequences, and its top ten clones hold about 2%. The specimen was blood. These receptors were collected from a human donor with ulcerative colitis or Crohn's disease, or a healthy co-twin of an affected twin (not recorded which).

The rearrangement uses TRBV13 and TRBJ2-5; as DNA is missing, the TRBD1 call by TCRdb cannot be tested. The CDR3 is 16 amino acids. Looked up from germline, CDR1 is PRHDT and CDR2 is FYEKMQ (reference sequence). CDR3 in amino acids: CASSLNRGLFRETQYF.

The chain has TRBV4-3 and TRBJ2-5; there is no DNA to check the TCRdb D call of TRBD2. CDR1 LGHNA and CDR2 YSLEER come from the germline V gene. The CDR3 consists of 17 residues. The CDR3 protein is CASSQTIGASGQETQYF.

The chain couples TRBV5-6 to TRBJ2-7; the D call of TRBD1 rests on TCRdb alone, since no DNA is present to check it. Per the germline V gene, CDR1 is SGHDT and CDR2 is YYEEEE. The CDR3 has 14 amino acids. The CDR3 loop is CASSSGTGLNEQYF.

This chain joins TRBV4-3 and TRBJ1-6; TCRdb's D call, TRBD1, is unchecked because there is no DNA. There are 17 residues in the CDR3. Germline values: CDR1 LGHNA, CDR2 YSLEER. The CDR3 protein is CASSSHHRDRNNSPLHF.

The chain joins TRBV28 to TRBJ1-4; TCRdb names TRBD1, which stays unverified in the absence of DNA. Germline V lookup: CDR1 MDHEN, CDR2 SYDVKM. CDR3 length: 12 residues. The CDR3: CASSSPSWKLFF.

This chain joins TRBV28 and TRBJ2-7; the D gene TCRdb calls, TRBD1, cannot be checked with no DNA. The germline V gene encodes CDR1 MDHEN and CDR2 SYDVKM. The CDR3 contains 14 residues. CDR3 loop: CASSEPREFYEQYF.

V is TRBV28 and J is TRBJ2-1; there is no DNA to check the TCRdb D call of TRBD1. The V gene's germline CDR1 is MDHEN and CDR2 SYDVKM. The CDR3 runs 14 residues. The CDR3 sequence is CASSPGQGKNEQFF.

The CDR3 spells CASSYSATGVLGEKLFF. The V gene is TRBV6-5, the J gene TRBJ1-4; TCRdb picks TRBD1, but there is no DNA to check that call. The germline V gene has CDR1 MNHEY and CDR2 SVGAGI. This CDR3 comprises 17 residues.

This chain links TRBV4-3 with TRBJ2-3; TCRdb names TRBD1, which stays unverified in the absence of DNA. CDR1 is LGHNA and CDR2 is YSLEER in the germline V gene. This CDR3 is built from 15 residues. CDR3 sequence reads: CASSQSPGGTDTQYF.

This sequence joins TRBV4-1 and TRBJ2-1; TCRdb selects TRBD1, and the lack of DNA leaves this call unchecked. The length of the CDR3 is 15 residues. In germline, CDR1 is MGHRA, CDR2 YSYEKL. This chain's CDR3 is CASSDDRGRRNEQFF.

The chain has TRBV6-2 or TRBV6-3 and TRBJ2-1; TCRdb lists TRBD2, though no DNA is available to test this call. This CDR3 contains 21 residues. Germline V gene data show CDR1 as MNHEY and CDR2 as SVGEGT. This chain's CDR3 is CASSYSWGGGSGTSGYDEQFF.

The chain joins TRBV7-8 to TRBJ2-5; TCRdb returns TRBD1, unconfirmable since there is no DNA. This CDR3 spans 16 amino acids. Germline CDR1 SGHVS, CDR2 FQNEAQ. This chain's CDR3 is CASSARTGGLQETQYF.

This chain uses TRBV20-1 with TRBJ2-5; TCRdb picks TRBD2, but there is no DNA to check that call. The length of the CDR3 is 15 residues. Germline assignment: CDR1 DFQATT and CDR2 SNEGSKA (reference sequence). CDR3 sequence: CSARFAGGRQETQYF.

V gene TRBV5-6 combines with J gene TRBJ2-3. The CDR3 spans 15 residues. The germline V gene encodes CDR1 SGHDT and CDR2 YYEEEE. The CDR3 here is CASSFPSLGWDTQYF. Full variable domain (remainder filled in from reference TRBV5-6 and TRBJ2-3): DAGVTQSPTHLIKTRGQQVTLRCSPKSGHDTVSWYQQALGQGPQFIFQYYEEEERQRGNFPDRFSGHQFPNYSSELNVNALLLGDSALYLCASSFPSLGWDTQYFGPGTRLTVL.

The chain combines TRBV4-3 with TRBJ1-5. This CDR3 has 14 residues. Germline V gene sequence: CDR1 LGHNA, CDR2 YSLEER. Here the CDR3 reads CASSQERGNQPQHF.

This chain uses TRBV29-1 with TRBJ2-2. Germline V gene sequence: CDR1 SQVTM, CDR2 ANQGSEA. The CDR3 consists of 12 residues. The CDR3 region is CSVGGNTGELFF.

The CDR3 spells CASTRLAGAQETQYF. This chain links TRBV7-9 with TRBJ2-5; the TRBD2 assignment by TCRdb is unverifiable without DNA. CDR3 size: 15 residues. The germline V gene encodes CDR1 SEHNR and CDR2 FQNEAQ (reference sequence).

The chain uses TRBV7-2 and TRBJ1-2. Germline CDR1 reads SGHTA; CDR2 reads FQGNSA. The CDR3 totals 13 residues. CDR3 protein: CASSLGETYGYTF. The complete variable domain, with remaining parts taken from reference TRBV7-2 and TRBJ1-2, reads GAGVSQSPSNKVTEKGKDVELRCDPISGHTALYWYRQSLGQGLEFLIYFQGNSAPDKSGLPSDRFSAERTGGSVSTLTIQRTQQEDSAVYLCASSLGETYGYTFGSGTRLTVV.

V is TRBV29-1 and J is TRBJ2-3. Per the germline V gene, CDR1 is SQVTM and CDR2 is ANQGSEA. The CDR3 is 11 amino acids. This CDR3 reads CSGIRSDTQYF.

V and J are TRBV5-1 and TRBJ2-7; the TCRdb call, TRBD2, lacks DNA for checking. The CDR3 covers 17 residues. CDR1 and CDR2 from the germline V gene are SGHRS and YFSETQ. CDR3 loop: CASSLSPFSGVSYEQYF.

This chain links TRBV24-1 with TRBJ2-3. From germline, CDR1 is KGHDR and CDR2 SFDVKD. The CDR3 consists of 11 residues. CDR3 loop: CATSVADTQYF.

The CDR3 reads CASSLGGQSNQPQHF. The gene calls are TRBV7-2 and TRBJ1-5; as DNA is missing, the TRBD1 call by TCRdb cannot be tested. The V gene's germline CDR1 is SGHTA and CDR2 FQGNSA. The CDR3 is 15 amino acids.

The genes are TRBV18 and TRBJ2-1. Germline V gives CDR1 KGHSH, CDR2 LQKENI. The CDR3 sequence is 12 residues long. The CDR3 loop is CASSLGVHEQFF.

This chain connects TRBV5-4 to TRBJ1-2; TCRdb outputs TRBD1, but without DNA this stays unchecked. Per the germline V gene, CDR1 is SGHNT and CDR2 is YYREEE (reference sequence). CDR3 length equals 13 residues. CDR3 sequence: CASSAQGAYGYTF.

J is TRBJ2-3 and V is TRBV5-6. This CDR3 has 11 residues. CDR1 is SGHDT, CDR2 YYEEEE, per germline. This chain's CDR3 is CASSYGNTQYF.

J is TRBJ1-2 and V is TRBV3-1; no DNA is available, so the TRBD1 call from TCRdb remains unchecked. The CDR3 runs to 15 residues. The germline gives CDR1 LGHDT, CDR2 YNNKEL (reference sequence). The CDR3 here is CASSRGTGAAYGYTF.

This chain uses TRBV7-9 with TRBJ2-7; with no DNA, the TCRdb D assignment of TRBD2 cannot be verified. The CDR3 has 16 residues. CDR1 SEHNR and CDR2 FQNEAQ come from the germline V gene (reference sequence). The CDR3 here is CASSTSSSGSSYEQYF.

The CDR3 region is CASSALREQYF. The chain links TRBV3-1 to TRBJ2-7. In germline, CDR1 is LGHDT, CDR2 YNNKEL (reference sequence). The CDR3 is 11 residues long.

The chain carries TRBV7-9 and TRBJ2-7. The V gene's germline CDR1 is SEHNR and CDR2 FQNEAQ (reference sequence). The CDR3 extends over 14 amino acids. The CDR3 is CASSFAQVTYEQYF.